This TCR beta chain was recorded in a study of T cells in Graves' hyperthyroidism and ophthalmopathy. The study's findings and limits: The model anticipated ophthalmopathy a median about six months pre-onset.

Exclusions: uncontrolled infection, other autoimmune disease, pregnancy, lactation. On the basis of clinical symptoms, serum thyroxine and TRAb, thyroid ultrasound and orbital computed tomography, diagnoses were made. RNA transcripts were the template for amplifying TCR beta CDR3 regions. Primed by the HTBI set, a first-round RT-PCR was run on the TCR CDR3. TCRdb passed the multiplex PCR reads through MiXCR, listing each CDR3 protein once. The repertoire has about 180,000 distinct CDR3 sequences, just under 9.5% of them found once; the top ten carry roughly a fifth. This clonotype has more than one count but fewer than ten. What it binds is not known. The sample comprised blood. This TCR derives from a woman between 18 and 29 years old with Graves' hyperthyroidism that later progressed to Graves' ophthalmopathy.

CDR3 protein: CASSLLGGASTDTQYF. Written as DNA, the CDR3 is TGTGCCAGCAGTTTATTGGGCGGTGCTAGCACAGATACGCAGTATTTT. V gene TRBV27 combines with J gene TRBJ2-3; D remains unclear. CDR3 length: 16 residues. Trimming took 1 base from V and 0 from J, leaving 11 bases between them. Germline V gene lookup returns CDR1 MNHEY and CDR2 SMNVEV (reference sequence).